One sample yielded the 14 T cell receptor beta chains listed below, sequenced in a study of response to subunit inactivated influenza vaccine. MiXCR, run by TCRdb on the RT-PCR reads, gives a single entry per CDR3 protein. This table has around 790,000 distinct CDR3 sequences, around 20% appearing once. This specimen was PBMCs from blood, taken 4 to 6 days after vaccination. All receptors derive from a man between 50 and 59 years old who received an inactivated influenza vaccine.

CDR3 DNA sequence: TGTGCCAGCAGCTTTTTTCGTGGGGGGCGAAACAATGAGCAGTTCTTC. This codes for CASSFFRGGRNNEQFF. V is TRBV7-2 and J is TRBJ2-1; D possibly matches TRBD1 or TRBD2 (6 bases each). Germline V gene lookup returns CDR1 SGHTA and CDR2 FQGNSA. The CDR3 is 16 residues long. The germline V and J ends were trimmed by 3 bases and 5 bases, with 17 bases remaining between them.

This clonotype was counted at least ten times. The chain has TRBV19 and TRBJ1-1; D is ambiguous. Germline V gene lookup returns CDR1 LNHDA and CDR2 SQIVND (reference sequence). The CDR3 extends over 13 amino acids. Trimming took off 7 bases at V and 1 base at J, with 10 bases between the two ends. For the CDR3, the DNA is TGTGCCAGTAAGCTAGGGAGGAACACTGAAGCTTTCTTT. Amino acids: CASKLGRNTEAFF.

This clonotype turned up a few times. The CDR3 coding sequence is TGCAGCGCCGTGACTAGCGGGAGGCCCGGGGAGCTGTTTTTT. This sequence encodes CSAVTSGRPGELFF. This chain joins TRBV29-1 and TRBJ2-2; 13 nucleotides match TRBD2. V lost 7 bases, J lost 6 bases, and 5 bases stayed unmatched. CDR3 length: 14 residues. CDR1 is SQVTM, CDR2 ANQGSEA, per germline.

This chain connects TRBV20-1 to TRBJ2-1; possibly TRBD1 or TRBD2 for D (7 bases each). The CDR3 totals 16 residues. Trimming took 1 base from V and 2 from J, leaving 15 bases between them. Germline values: CDR1 DFQATT, CDR2 SNEGSKA (reference sequence). The CDR3 reads CSARGQGGATYNEQFF. CDR3 bases: TGCAGTGCTAGAGGGCAGGGGGGGGCGACCTACAATGAGCAGTTCTTC.

This clonotype has more than one count but fewer than ten. The CDR3 reads CASSYRVIEQFF. The CDR3 coding sequence is TGTGCCAGCAGCTATAGAGTAATTGAGCAGTTCTTC. This chain uses TRBV5-5 with TRBJ2-1; D unresolved. V gave up 3 bases and J gave up 9 bases, with 10 bases separating them. Germline assignment: CDR1 SGHKS and CDR2 YYEKEE (reference sequence). This CDR3 has 12 residues.

There are a few counts of this clonotype. V is TRBV6-2 or TRBV6-3 and J is TRBJ1-6; D perhaps matches TRBD1 (6 bases). The CDR3 covers 15 residues. From germline, CDR1 is MNHEY and CDR2 SVGEGT. Trimming took off 0 bases at V and 9 bases at J, with 12 bases between the two ends. CDR3 DNA: TGTGCCAGCAGTTACTCGGCTGGAGGGGGTTCACCCCTCCACTTT. This sequence encodes CASSYSAGGGSPLHF.

The chain carries TRBV12-3 or TRBV12-4 and TRBJ2-1; 7 nucleotides align to TRBD2. This CDR3 contains 12 residues. The trim removed 11 bases at V and 7 bases at J, leaving 8 bases unmatched. In DNA form, the CDR3 reads TGTGCCTCCCGGGGGGAACGAAATGAGCAGTTCTTC. As protein: CASRGERNEQFF.

This clonotype appeared once. CDR3 amino acids: CASSRSTGRYYTEAFF. In DNA form, the CDR3 reads TGTGCCAGCAGCCGGTCTACAGGGAGATATTACACTGAAGCTTTCTTT. The chain has TRBV11-1 and TRBJ1-1, with a tentative D call TRBD1 (6 bases). The CDR3 extends over 16 amino acids. V was cut by 5 bases and J by 3 bases, with 19 bases left in between. Germline V gene data show CDR1 as SGHAT and CDR2 as FQDESV (reference sequence).

This chain connects TRBV30 to TRBJ1-2; TRBD1 might be the D (5 bases). Germline loops: CDR1 GTSNPN, CDR2 SVGIG (reference sequence). The V end was cut by 0 bases, the J end by 7 bases, with 12 bases between. The CDR3 runs 13 residues. The CDR3 bases are TGTGCCTGGAGTGTACGGGGGGATGGTGGCTACACCTTC. Its translation is CAWSVRGDGGYTF. Together with reference TRBV30 and TRBJ1-2, the CDR3 gives the full variable domain: SQTIHQWPATLVQPVGSPLSLECTVEGTSNPNLYWYRQAAGRGLQLLFYSVGIGQISSEVPQNLSASRPQDRQFILSSKKLLLSDSGFYLCAWSVRGDGGYTFGSGTRLTVV.

In its sample, this clonotype was seen a few times. The V and J genes are TRBV5-1 and TRBJ2-7; no clear D. V was pared by 3 bases and J by 6 bases, with 13 bases between. CDR1 and CDR2 (germline): SGHRS, YFSETQ. The CDR3 loop spans 13 amino acids. CDR3 nucleotides: TGCGCCAGCAGCTGGACCGGTAAAATCGAGCAGTACTTC. This sequence encodes CASSWTGKIEQYF.

For the CDR3, the DNA is TGTGCCAGCGGAGCGGCGATCGAGCAGTACTTC. Protein: CASGAAIEQYF. The rearrangement joins TRBV7-2 to TRBJ2-7, with a tentative D call TRBD2 (5 bases). This CDR3 has 11 residues. The V end was cut by 8 bases, the J end by 6 bases, with 11 bases between. Germline V gene data show CDR1 as SGHTA and CDR2 as FQGNSA. Based on the CDR3 plus reference TRBV7-2 and TRBJ2-7, the full variable domain is GAGVSQSPSNKVTEKGKDVELRCDPISGHTALYWYRQSLGQGLEFLIYFQGNSAPDKSGLPSDRFSAERTGGSVSTLTIQRTQQEDSAVYLCASGAAIEQYFGPGTRLTVT.

A few counts support this clonotype. The chain joins TRBV20-1 to TRBJ2-1; 7 bases map to TRBD2. This CDR3 has 13 residues. V lost 1 base and J lost 8; bases outside the gene matches: 5. In germline, CDR1 is DFQATT, CDR2 SNEGSKA (reference sequence). The CDR3 nucleotides are TGCAGTGCTAGAGGGACTAGTCAGTATGAGCAGTTCTTC. Residues: CSARGTSQYEQFF.

The sample holds a few counts of this clonotype. The J gene is TRBJ2-3, the V gene TRBV5-1; 8 bases match TRBD1. The CDR3 sequence is 17 residues long. Per germline, CDR1 SGHRS and CDR2 YFSETQ. The J segment lost 4 bases and the V segment lost 2 bases, leaving 12 bases of the junction unmatched. In nucleotides, the CDR3 is TGCGCCAGCAGCTTTTCAGGGGGCGGCTTAAATGCAGATACGCAGTATTTT. It codes for CASSFSGGGLNADTQYF.

There are a few counts of this clonotype. This chain uses TRBV20-1 with TRBJ2-7; D remains ambiguous. V was trimmed by 6 bases and J by 7 bases, leaving 16 bases between them. CDR3 length: 12 amino acids. Germline CDR1 reads DFQATT; CDR2 reads SNEGSKA (reference sequence). CDR3 DNA: TGCAGTGCCACCCCCCCTACTAAAGAGCAGTACTTC. Translating gives CSATPPTKEQYF.